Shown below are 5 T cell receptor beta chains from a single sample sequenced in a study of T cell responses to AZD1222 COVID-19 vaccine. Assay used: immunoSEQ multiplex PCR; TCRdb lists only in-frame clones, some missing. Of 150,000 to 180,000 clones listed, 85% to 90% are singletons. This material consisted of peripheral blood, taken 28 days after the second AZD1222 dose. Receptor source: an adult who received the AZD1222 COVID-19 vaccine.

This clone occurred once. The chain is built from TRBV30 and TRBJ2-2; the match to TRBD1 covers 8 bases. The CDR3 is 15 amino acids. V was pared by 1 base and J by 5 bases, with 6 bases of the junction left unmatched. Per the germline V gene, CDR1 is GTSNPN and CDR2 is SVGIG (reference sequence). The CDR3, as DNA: TGTGCCTGGAGTGGGCAGGGACAGGTGACCGGGGAGCTGTTTTTT. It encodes CAWSGQGQVTGELFF.

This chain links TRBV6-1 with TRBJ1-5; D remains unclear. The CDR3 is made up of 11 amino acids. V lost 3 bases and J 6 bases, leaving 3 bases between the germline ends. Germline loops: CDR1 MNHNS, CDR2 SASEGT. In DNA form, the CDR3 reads TGTGCCAGCAGTGAGCTTCAGCCCCAGCATTTT. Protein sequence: CASSELQPQHF.

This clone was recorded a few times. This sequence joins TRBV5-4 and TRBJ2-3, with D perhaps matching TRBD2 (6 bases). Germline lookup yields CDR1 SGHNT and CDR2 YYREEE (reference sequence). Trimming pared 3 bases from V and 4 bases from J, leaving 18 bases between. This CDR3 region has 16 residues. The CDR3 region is CASSSGKRTIPDTQYF. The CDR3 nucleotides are TGTGCCAGCAGCTCGGGAAAAAGGACTATCCCAGATACGCAGTATTTT.

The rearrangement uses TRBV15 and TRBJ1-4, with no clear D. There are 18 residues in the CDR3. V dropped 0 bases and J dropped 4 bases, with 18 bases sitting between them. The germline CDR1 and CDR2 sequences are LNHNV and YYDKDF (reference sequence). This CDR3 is CATSRDPAGHSGNEKLFF. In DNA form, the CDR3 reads TGTGCCACCAGCAGAGATCCGGCTGGGCACTCAGGTAATGAAAAACTGTTTTTT.

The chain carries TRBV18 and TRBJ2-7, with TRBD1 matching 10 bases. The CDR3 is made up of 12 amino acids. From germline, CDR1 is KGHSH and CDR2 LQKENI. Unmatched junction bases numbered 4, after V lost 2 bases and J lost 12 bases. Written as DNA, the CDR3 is TGTGCCAGCTCACCATCGACAGGGGGCCTGTACTTC. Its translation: CASSPSTGGLYF. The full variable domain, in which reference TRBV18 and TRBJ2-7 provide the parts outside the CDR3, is NAGVMQNPRHLVRRRGQEARLRCSPMKGHSHVYWYRQLPEEGLKFMVYLQKENIIDESGMPKERFSAEFPKEGPSILRIQQVVRGDSAAYFCASSPSTGGLYFGPGTRLTVT.